This TCR beta chain was sequenced for a study of CXCR3-negative and CXCR3-positive naive CD8 T cells. General study points: In CXCR3-positive naive cells, the TRB CDR3s were more hydrophobic than in CXCR3-negative naive cells.

Concerning this clonotype: What it recognizes is unknown.

CDR1 is SGHNT, CDR2 YYREEE, per germline (reference sequence). The CDR3 extends over 15 amino acids. Via 5' RACE with UMI labels, TRB cDNA libraries were prepared. No DNA is given; TCRdb re-called the 5' RACE reads and lists each CDR3 protein once. Listed are 85,000 to 90,000 distinct CDR3 sequences; 0.75% to 0.95% falls within the top ten. Sequencing was carried out using naive CXCR3+ CD8+ T cells from blood. Subset defined: CD45RO-CCR7+CD27+CD95- naive CD8+ T cells expressing CXCR3 (TNR3+). This chain joins TRBV5-4 and TRBJ2-1; TCRdb's assignment of TRBD1 cannot be checked, as there is no DNA. The TCR comes from a human donor in good health. Some clones in this sample may be carry-over from other donors' samples. The CDR3 spells CASSPAGPGMVEQFF.